This TCR beta chain was recorded in a study of radiation and T cells in renal cell carcinoma. Sample time point: blood 4 weeks post-SBRT, at nephrectomy. As to treatment: 15 Gy SBRT to primary tumor, nephrectomy 4 weeks later. With 5 bases removed from V and 2 bases from J, the gap between germline ends came to 10 bases. Germline V lookup: CDR1 MNHNY, CDR2 SVGAGI (reference sequence). This CDR3 spans 14 amino acids. TCRdb keeps only in-frame clones here, not all; method: immunoSEQ multiplex PCR. The repertoire includes 150,000 or so clones, approximately 90% of them detected once, and about 11% sits in the top ten.

Source: blood, taken from a patient whose treatment included radiotherapy and nephrectomy. The rearrangement links TRBV6-6 to TRBJ1-5; D is unresolved. This receptor was taken from a woman aged 45-60 years with renal cell carcinoma. The CDR3 is CASSVEVRNQPQHF. CDR3 in DNA: TGTGCCAGCAGTGTGGAGGTTCGCAATCAGCCCCAGCATTTT.